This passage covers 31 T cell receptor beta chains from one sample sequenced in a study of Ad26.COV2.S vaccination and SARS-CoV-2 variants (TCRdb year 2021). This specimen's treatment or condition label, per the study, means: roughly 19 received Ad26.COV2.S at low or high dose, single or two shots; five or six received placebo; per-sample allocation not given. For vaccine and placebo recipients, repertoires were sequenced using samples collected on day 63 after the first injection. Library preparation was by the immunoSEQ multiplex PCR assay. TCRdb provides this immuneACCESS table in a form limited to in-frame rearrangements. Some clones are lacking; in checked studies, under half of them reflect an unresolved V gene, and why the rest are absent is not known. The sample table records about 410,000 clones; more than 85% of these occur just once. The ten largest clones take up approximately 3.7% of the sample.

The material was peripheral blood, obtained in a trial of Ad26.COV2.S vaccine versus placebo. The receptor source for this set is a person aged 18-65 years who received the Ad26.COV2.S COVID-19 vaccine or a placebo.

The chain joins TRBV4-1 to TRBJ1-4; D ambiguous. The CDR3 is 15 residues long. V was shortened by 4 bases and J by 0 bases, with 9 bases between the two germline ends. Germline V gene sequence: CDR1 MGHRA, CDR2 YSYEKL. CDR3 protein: CASSRRHATNEKLFF. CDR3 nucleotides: TGCGCCAGCAGCCGCCGACATGCAACTAATGAAAAACTGTTTTTT.

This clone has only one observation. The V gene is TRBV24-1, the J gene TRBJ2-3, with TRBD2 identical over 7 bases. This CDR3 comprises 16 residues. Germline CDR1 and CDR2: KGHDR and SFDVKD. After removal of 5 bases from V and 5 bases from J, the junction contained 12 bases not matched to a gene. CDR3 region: CATSGTRRGRKDTQYF. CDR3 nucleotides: TGTGCCACCAGTGGGACTAGGCGGGGGAGGAAAGATACGCAGTATTTT.

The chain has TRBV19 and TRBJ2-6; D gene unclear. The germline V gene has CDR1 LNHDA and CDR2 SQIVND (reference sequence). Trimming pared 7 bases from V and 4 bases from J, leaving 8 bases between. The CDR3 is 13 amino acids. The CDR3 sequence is CASTPTGANVLTF. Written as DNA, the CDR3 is TGTGCCAGTACCCCTACAGGGGCCAACGTCCTGACTTTC. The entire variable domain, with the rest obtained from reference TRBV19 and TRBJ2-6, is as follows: DGGITQSPKYLFRKEGQNVTLSCEQNLNHDAMYWYRQDPGQGLRLIYYSQIVNDFQKGDIAEGYSVSREKKESFPLTVTSAQKNPTAFYLCASTPTGANVLTFGAGSRLTVL.

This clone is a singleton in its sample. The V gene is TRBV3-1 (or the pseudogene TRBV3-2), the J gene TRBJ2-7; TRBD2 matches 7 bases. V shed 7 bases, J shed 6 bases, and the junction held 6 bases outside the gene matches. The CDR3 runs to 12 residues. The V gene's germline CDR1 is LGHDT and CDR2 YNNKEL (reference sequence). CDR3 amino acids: CASTLAGAEQYF. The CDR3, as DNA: TGTGCCAGCACCTTAGCGGGCGCCGAGCAGTACTTC.

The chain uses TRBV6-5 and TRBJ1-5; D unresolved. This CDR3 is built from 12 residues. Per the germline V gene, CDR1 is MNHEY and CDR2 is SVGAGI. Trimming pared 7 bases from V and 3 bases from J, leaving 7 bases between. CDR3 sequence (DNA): TGTGCCAGCAACGCGGCCAATCAGCCCCAGCATTTT. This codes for CASNAANQPQHF.

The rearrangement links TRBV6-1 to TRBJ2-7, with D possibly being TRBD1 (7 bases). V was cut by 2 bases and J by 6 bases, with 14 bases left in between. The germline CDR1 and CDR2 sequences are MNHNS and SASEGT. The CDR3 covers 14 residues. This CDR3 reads CASSEQGGWTEQYF. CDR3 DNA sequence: TGTGCCAGCAGTGAACAGGGGGGCTGGACCGAGCAGTACTTC.

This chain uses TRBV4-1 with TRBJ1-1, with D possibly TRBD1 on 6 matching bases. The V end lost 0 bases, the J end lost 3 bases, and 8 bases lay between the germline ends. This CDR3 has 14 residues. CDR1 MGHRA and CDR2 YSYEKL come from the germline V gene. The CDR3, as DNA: TGCGCCAGCAGCCAAGATCCAGGGGACACTGAAGCTTTCTTT. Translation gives CASSQDPGDTEAFF.

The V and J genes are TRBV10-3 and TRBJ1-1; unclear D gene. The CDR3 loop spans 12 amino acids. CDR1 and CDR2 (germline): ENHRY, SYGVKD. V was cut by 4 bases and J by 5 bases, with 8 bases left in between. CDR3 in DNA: TGTGCCATCAGTGTGAGTAAGACTGAAGCTTTCTTT. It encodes CAISVSKTEAFF.

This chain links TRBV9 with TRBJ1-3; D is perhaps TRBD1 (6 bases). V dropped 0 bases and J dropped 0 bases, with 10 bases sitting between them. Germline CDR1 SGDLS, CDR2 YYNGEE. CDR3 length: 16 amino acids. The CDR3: CASSVGGGGSGNTIYF. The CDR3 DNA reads TGTGCCAGCAGCGTAGGAGGAGGGGGCTCTGGAAACACCATATATTTT.

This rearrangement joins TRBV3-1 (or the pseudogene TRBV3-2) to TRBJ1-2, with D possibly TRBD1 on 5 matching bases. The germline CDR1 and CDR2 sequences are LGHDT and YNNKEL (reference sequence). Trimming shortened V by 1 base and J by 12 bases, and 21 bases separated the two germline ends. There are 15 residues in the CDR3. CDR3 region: CASSQGFGQNLMHTF. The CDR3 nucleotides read TGTGCCAGCAGCCAAGGGTTCGGACAAAACCTCATGCACACCTTC.

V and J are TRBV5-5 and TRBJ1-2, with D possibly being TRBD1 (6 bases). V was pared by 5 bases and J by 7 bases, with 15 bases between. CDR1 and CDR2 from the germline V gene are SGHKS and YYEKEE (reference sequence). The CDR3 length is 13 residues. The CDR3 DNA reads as TGTGCCAGCAGTCCCGGACAGAGCTCTGGCTACACCTTC. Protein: CASSPGQSSGYTF.

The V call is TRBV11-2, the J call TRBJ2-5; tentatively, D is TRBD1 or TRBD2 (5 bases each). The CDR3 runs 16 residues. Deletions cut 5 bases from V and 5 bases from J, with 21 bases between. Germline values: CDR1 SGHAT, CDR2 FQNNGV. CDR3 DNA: TGTGCCAGCAGCCCCGGGATTGTGGGGGTGGTGGAGACCCAGTACTTC. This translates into CASSPGIVGVVETQYF.

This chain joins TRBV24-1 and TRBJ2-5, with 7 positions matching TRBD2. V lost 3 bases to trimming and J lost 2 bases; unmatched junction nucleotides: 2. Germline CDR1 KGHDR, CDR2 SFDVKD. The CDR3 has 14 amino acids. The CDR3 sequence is CATSDPGLQETQYF. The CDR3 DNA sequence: TGTGCCACCAGTGATCCGGGACTACAAGAGACCCAGTACTTC.

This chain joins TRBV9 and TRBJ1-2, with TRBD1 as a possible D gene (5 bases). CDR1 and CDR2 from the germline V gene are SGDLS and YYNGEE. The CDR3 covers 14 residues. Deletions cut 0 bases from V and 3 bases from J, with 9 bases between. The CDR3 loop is CASSVGVTDYGYTF. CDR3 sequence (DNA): TGTGCCAGCAGCGTAGGTGTGACAGACTATGGCTACACCTTC.

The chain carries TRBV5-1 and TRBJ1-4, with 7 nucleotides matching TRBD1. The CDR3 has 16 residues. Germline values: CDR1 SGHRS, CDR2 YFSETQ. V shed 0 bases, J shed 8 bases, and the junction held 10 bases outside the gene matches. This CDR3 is CASSLGYGTDGEKLFF. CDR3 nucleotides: TGCGCCAGCAGCTTGGGGTACGGGACAGATGGGGAAAAACTGTTTTTT. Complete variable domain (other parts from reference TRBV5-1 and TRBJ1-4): KAGVTQTPRYLIKTRGQQVTLSCSPISGHRSVSWYQQTPGQGLQFLFEYFSETQRNKGNFPGRFSGRQFSNSRSEMNVSTLELGDSALYLCASSLGYGTDGEKLFFGSGTQLSVL.

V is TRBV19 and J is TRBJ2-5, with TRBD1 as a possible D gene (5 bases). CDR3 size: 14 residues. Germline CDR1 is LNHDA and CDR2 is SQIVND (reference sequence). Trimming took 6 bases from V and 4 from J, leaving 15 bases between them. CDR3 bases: TGTGCCAGTAGCCCCATCGACAGTCGAGAGACCCAGTACTTC. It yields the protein CASSPIDSRETQYF.

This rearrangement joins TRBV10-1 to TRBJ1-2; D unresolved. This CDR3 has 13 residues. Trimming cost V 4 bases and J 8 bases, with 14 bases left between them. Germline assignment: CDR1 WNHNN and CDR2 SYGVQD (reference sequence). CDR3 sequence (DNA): TGCGCCAGCAGTGCTATGGCAGGCGAAGGCTACACCTTC. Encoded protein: CASSAMAGEGYTF.

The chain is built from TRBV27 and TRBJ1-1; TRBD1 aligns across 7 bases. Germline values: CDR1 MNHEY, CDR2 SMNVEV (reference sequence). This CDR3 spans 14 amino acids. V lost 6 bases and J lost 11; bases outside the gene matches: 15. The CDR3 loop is CASRRQDRPGNAFF. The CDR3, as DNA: TGTGCCAGCAGGCGACAGGACAGGCCGGGTAATGCTTTCTTT.

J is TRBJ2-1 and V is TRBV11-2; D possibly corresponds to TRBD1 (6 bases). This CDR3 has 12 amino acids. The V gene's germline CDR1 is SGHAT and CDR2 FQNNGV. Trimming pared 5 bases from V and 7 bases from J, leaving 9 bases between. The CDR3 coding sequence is TGTGCCAGCAGCGGACAGCGAAATGAGCAGTTCTTC. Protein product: CASSGQRNEQFF.

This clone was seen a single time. The DNA of the CDR3 is TGCGCCAGCAGCTCGAATACTCCCGGGGATGAGCAGTTCTTC. Translation gives CASSSNTPGDEQFF. This chain links TRBV5-1 with TRBJ2-1, with TRBD2 as a possible D gene (5 bases). CDR1 and CDR2 from the germline V gene are SGHRS and YFSETQ. V lost 3 bases and J 8 bases, leaving 15 bases between the germline ends. This CDR3 contains 14 residues. The variable domain in full, completed from reference TRBV5-1 and TRBJ2-1, reads KAGVTQTPRYLIKTRGQQVTLSCSPISGHRSVSWYQQTPGQGLQFLFEYFSETQRNKGNFPGRFSGRQFSNSRSEMNVSTLELGDSALYLCASSSNTPGDEQFFGPGTRLTVL.

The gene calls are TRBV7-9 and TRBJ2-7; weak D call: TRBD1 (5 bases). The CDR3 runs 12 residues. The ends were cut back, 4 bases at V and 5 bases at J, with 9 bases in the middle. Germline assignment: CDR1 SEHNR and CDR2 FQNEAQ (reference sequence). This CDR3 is CASSSQGHEQYF. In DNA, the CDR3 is TGTGCCAGCAGCTCTCAGGGCCACGAGCAGTACTTC.

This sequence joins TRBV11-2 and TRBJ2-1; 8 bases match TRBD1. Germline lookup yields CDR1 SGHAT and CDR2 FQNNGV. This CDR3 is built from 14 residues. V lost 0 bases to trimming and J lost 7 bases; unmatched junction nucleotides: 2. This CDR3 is CASSLDRGRNEQFF. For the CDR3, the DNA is TGTGCCAGCAGCTTAGACAGGGGGCGGAATGAGCAGTTCTTC.

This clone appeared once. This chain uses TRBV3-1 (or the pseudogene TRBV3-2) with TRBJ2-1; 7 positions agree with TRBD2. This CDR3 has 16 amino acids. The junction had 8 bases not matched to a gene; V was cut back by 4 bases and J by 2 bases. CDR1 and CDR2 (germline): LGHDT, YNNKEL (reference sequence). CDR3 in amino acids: CASSLTPGLTYNEQFF. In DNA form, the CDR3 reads TGTGCCAGCAGCCTTACACCGGGACTAACCTACAATGAGCAGTTCTTC.

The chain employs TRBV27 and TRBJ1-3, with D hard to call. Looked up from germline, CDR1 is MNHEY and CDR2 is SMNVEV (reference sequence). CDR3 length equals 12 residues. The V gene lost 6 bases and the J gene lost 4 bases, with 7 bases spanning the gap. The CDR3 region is CASSRWGNTIYF. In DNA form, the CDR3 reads TGTGCCAGCAGCAGATGGGGAAACACCATATATTTT.

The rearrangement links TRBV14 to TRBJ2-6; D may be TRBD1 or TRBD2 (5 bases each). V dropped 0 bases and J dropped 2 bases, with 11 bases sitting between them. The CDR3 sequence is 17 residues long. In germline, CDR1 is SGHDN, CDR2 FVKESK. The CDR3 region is CASSQDKGTTGANVLTF. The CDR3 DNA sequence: TGTGCCAGCAGCCAAGATAAGGGGACGACTGGGGCCAACGTCCTGACTTTC.

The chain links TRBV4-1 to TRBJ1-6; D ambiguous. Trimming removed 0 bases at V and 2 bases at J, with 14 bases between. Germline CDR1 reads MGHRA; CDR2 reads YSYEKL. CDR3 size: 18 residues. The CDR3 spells CASSQDNPGIAYNSPLHF. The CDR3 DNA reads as TGCGCCAGCAGCCAAGATAATCCGGGAATTGCCTATAATTCACCCCTCCACTTT.

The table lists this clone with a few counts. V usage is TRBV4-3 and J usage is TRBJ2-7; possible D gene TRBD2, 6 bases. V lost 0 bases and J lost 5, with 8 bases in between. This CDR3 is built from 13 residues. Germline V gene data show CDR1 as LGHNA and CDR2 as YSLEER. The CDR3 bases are TGCGCCAGCAGCCAAGAAGGAGGGAACGAGCAGTACTTC. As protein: CASSQEGGNEQYF.

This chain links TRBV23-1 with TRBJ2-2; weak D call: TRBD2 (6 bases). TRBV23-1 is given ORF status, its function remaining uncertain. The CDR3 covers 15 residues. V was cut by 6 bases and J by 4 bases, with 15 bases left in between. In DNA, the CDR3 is TGCGCCAGCAGCCGGGGGACCTGCCCCACCGGGGAGCTGTTTTTT. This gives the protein CASSRGTCPTGELFF.

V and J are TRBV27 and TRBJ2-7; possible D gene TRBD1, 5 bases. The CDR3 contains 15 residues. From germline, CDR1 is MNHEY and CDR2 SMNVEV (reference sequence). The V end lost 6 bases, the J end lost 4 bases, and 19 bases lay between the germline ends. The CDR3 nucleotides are TGTGCCAGCAGCACCTTGAGCCTCAGGGCTTACGAGCAGTACTTC. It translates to CASSTLSLRAYEQYF.

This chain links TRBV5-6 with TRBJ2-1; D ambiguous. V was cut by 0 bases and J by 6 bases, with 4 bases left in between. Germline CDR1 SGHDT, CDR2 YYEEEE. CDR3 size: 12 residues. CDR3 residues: CASSLGLNEQFF. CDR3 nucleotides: TGTGCCAGCAGCTTGGGTCTCAATGAGCAGTTCTTC.

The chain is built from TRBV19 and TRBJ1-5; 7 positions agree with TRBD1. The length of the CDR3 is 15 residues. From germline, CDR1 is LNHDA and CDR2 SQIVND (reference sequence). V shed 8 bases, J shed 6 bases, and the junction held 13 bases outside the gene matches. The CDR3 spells CASCPGTAKGQPQHF. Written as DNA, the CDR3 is TGTGCCAGTTGCCCCGGGACAGCCAAAGGTCAGCCCCAGCATTTT.